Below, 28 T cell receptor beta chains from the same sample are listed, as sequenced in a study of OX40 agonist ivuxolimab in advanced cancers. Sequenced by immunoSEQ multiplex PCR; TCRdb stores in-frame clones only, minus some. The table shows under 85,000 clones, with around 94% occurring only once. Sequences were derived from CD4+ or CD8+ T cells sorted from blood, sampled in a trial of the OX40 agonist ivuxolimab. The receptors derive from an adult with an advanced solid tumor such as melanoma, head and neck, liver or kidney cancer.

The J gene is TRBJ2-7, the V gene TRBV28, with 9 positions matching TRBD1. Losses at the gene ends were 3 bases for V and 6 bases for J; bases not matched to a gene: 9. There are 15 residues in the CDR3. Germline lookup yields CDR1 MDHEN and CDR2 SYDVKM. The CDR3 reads CASSLPGQGRGEQYF. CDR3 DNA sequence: TGTGCCAGCAGTTTGCCCGGACAGGGGAGGGGCGAGCAGTACTTC.

CDR3 sequence: CASSPGLADLAEQYF. For the CDR3, the DNA is TGTGCCAGCTCACCTGGACTAGCGGACCTCGCCGAGCAGTACTTC. V and J are TRBV18 and TRBJ2-7; 10 positions match TRBD2. The CDR3 spans 15 residues. After removal of 3 bases from V and 6 bases from J, the junction contained 8 bases not matched to a gene. Germline V gene sequence: CDR1 KGHSH, CDR2 LQKENI.

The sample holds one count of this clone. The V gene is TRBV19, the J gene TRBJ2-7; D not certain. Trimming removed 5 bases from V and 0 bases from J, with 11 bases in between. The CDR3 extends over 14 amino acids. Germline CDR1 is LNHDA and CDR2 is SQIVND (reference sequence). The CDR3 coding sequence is TGTGCCAGTAGTGGAATGTGGAGCTCCTACGAGCAGTACTTC. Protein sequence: CASSGMWSSYEQYF.

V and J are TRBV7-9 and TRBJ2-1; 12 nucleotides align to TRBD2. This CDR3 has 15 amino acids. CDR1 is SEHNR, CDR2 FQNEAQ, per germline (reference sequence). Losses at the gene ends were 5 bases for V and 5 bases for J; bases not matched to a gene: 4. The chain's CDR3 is CASSPRLAGDNEQFF. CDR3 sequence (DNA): TGTGCCAGCAGCCCTAGACTAGCGGGGGACAATGAGCAGTTCTTC.

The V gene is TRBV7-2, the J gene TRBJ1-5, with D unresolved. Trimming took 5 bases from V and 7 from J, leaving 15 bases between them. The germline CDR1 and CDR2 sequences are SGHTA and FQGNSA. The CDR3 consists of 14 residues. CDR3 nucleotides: TGTGCCAGCAGCGAGATGGGTTGGAGCCAGCCCCAGCATTTT. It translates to CASSEMGWSQPQHF.

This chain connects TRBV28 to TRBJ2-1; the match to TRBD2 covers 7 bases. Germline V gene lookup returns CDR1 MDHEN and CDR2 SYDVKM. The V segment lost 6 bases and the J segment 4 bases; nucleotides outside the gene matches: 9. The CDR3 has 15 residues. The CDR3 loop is CASSSPSGSYNEQFF. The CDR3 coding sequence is TGTGCCAGCAGCTCCCCTAGCGGTTCATACAATGAGCAGTTCTTC.

The CDR3 sequence is CASSLGLTSGREETQYF. DNA of the CDR3: TGTGCCAGCAGCTTAGGGTTAACTAGCGGGAGGGAAGAGACCCAGTACTTC. The V and J genes are TRBV11-2 and TRBJ2-5; 13 bases are a match to TRBD2. CDR3 size: 17 residues. V was pared by 1 base and J by 3 bases, with 5 bases of the junction left unmatched. Germline CDR1 SGHAT, CDR2 FQNNGV.

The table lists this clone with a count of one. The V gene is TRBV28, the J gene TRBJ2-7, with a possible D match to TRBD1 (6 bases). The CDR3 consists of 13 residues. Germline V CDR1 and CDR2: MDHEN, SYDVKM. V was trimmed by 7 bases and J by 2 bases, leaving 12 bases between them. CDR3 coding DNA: TGTGCCAGCATCAGGGGATTGCCCTACGAGCAGTACTTC. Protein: CASIRGLPYEQYF.

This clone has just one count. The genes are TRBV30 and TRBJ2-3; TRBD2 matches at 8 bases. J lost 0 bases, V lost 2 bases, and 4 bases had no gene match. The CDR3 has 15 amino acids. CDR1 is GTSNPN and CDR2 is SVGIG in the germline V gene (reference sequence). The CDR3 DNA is TGTGCCTGGAGTCGGGGACTAGTCAGCACAGATACGCAGTATTTT. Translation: CAWSRGLVSTDTQYF.

The CDR3 sequence: CASSLSRQETQYF. CDR3 DNA sequence: TGTGCCAGCAGCTTGTCCCGACAAGAGACCCAGTACTTC. This chain links TRBV11-2 with TRBJ2-5; D is undetermined. Germline V gene sequence: CDR1 SGHAT, CDR2 FQNNGV. The CDR3 covers 13 residues. V was pared by 3 bases and J by 2 bases, with 7 bases between.

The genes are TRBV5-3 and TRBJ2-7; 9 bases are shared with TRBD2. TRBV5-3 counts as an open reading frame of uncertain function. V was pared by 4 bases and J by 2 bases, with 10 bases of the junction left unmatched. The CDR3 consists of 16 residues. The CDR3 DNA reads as TGTGCCAGAAGCCCATTACGACTAGCGGACCCCTACGAGCAGTACTTC. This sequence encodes CARSPLRLADPYEQYF.

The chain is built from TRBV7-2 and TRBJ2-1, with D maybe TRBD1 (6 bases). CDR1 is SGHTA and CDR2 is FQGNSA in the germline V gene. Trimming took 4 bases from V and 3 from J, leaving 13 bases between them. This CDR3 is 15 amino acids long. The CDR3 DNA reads TGTGCCAGCAGCTCGGACAGAAAGAACTACAATGAGCAGTTCTTC. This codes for CASSSDRKNYNEQFF.

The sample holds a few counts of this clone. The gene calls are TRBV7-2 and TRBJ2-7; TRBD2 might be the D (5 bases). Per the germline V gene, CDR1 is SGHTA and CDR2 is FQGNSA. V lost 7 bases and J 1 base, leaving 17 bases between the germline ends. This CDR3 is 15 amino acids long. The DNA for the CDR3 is TGTGCCAGCACCCCTCGGGGAAGCCTATCCTACGAGCAGTACTTC. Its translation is CASTPRGSLSYEQYF.

CDR3 residues: CASSAWKQSASEAFF. The DNA of the CDR3 is TGTGCCAGCAGTGCGTGGAAGCAGTCGGCTTCCGAAGCTTTCTTT. The chain joins TRBV6-7 to TRBJ1-1; no firm D call. TRBV6-7 is assigned to the ORF class and has an uncertain function. The V and J ends lost 5 bases and 8 bases respectively, with 21 bases between them. This CDR3 region has 15 residues.

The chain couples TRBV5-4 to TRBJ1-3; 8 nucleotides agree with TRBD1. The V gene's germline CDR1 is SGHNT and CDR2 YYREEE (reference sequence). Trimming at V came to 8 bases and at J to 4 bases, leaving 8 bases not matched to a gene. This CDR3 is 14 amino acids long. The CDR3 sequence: CASSQGARGNTIYF. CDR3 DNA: TGTGCCAGTTCCCAGGGGGCGCGAGGAAACACCATATATTTT. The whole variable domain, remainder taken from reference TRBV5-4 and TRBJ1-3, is ETGVTQSPTHLIKTRGQQVTLRCSSQSGHNTVSWYQQALGQGPQFIFQYYREEENGRGNFPPRFSGLQFPNYSSELNVNALELDDSALYLCASSQGARGNTIYFGEGSWLTVV.

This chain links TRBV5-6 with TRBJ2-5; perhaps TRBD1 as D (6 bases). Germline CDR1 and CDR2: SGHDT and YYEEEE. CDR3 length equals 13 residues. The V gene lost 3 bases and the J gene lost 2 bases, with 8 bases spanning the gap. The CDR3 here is CASSSGTQETQYF. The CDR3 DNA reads TGTGCCAGCAGCTCCGGGACACAAGAGACCCAGTACTTC.

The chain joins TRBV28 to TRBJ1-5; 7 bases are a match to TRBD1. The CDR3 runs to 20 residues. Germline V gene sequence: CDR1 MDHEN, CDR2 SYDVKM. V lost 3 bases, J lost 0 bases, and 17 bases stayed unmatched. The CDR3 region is CASSLNTHLRDRYSNQPQHF. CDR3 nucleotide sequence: TGTGCCAGCAGTTTGAATACGCACCTCCGGGACAGATATAGCAATCAGCCCCAGCATTTT.

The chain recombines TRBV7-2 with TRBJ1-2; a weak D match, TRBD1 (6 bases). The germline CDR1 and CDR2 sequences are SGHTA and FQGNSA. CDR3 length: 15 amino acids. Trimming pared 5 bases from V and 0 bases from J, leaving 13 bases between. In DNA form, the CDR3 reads TGTGCCAGCAGCCTACAGGGCCCAACTAACTATGGCTACACCTTC. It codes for CASSLQGPTNYGYTF.

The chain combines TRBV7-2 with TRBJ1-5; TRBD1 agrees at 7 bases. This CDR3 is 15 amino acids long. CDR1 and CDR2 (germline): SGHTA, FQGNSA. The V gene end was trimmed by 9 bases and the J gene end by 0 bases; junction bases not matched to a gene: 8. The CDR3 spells CASSPGTVSNQPQHF. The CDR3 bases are TGTGCCAGTAGTCCCGGGACAGTTAGCAATCAGCCCCAGCATTTT. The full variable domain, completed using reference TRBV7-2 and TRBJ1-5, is GAGVSQSPSNKVTEKGKDVELRCDPISGHTALYWYRQSLGQGLEFLIYFQGNSAPDKSGLPSDRFSAERTGGSVSTLTIQRTQQEDSAVYLCASSPGTVSNQPQHFGDGTRLSIL.

The CDR3, as DNA: TGCGCCAGCAGCCCGGGGCAGAGGGACGAGCAGTTCTTC. Amino acids: CASSPGQRDEQFF. The chain recombines TRBV5-1 with TRBJ2-1; D could derive from TRBD1 or TRBD2 (5 bases each). The CDR3 contains 13 residues. Trimming took off 4 bases at V and 10 bases at J, with 15 bases between the two ends. The germline V gene has CDR1 SGHRS and CDR2 YFSETQ.

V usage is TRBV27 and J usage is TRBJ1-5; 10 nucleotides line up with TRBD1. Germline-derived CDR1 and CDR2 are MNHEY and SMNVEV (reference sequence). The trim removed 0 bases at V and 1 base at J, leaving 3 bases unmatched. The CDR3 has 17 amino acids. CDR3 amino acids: CASSLSGGQGSNQPQHF. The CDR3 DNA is TGTGCCAGCAGTTTATCCGGGGGACAGGGGAGCAATCAGCCCCAGCATTTT.

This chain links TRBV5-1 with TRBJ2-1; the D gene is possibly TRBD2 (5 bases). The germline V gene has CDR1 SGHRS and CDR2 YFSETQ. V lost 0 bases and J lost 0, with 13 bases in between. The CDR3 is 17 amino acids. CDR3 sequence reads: CASSLANSASSYNEQFF. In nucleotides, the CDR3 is TGCGCCAGCAGCTTGGCCAATAGCGCGAGCTCCTACAATGAGCAGTTCTTC.

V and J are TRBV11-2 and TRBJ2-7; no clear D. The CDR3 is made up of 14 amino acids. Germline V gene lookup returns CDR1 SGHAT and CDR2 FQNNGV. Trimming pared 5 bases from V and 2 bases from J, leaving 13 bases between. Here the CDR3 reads CASSATGPTYEQYF. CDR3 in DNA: TGTGCCAGCAGCGCTACCGGGCCGACCTACGAGCAGTACTTC.

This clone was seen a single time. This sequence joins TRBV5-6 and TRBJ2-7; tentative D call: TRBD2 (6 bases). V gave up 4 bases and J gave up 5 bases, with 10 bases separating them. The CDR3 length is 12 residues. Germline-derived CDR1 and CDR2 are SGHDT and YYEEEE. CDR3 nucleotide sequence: TGTGCCAGCAGCAAGACTAGTAACGAGCAGTACTTC. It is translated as CASSKTSNEQYF.

CDR3 residues: CASSPNPVYGYTF. CDR3 bases: TGTGCCAGTAGTCCAAATCCGGTCTATGGCTACACCTTC. The V gene is TRBV19, the J gene TRBJ1-2; D is ambiguous. CDR3 length equals 13 residues. V was shortened by 5 bases and J by 4 bases, with 11 bases between the two germline ends. Per the germline V gene, CDR1 is LNHDA and CDR2 is SQIVND (reference sequence).

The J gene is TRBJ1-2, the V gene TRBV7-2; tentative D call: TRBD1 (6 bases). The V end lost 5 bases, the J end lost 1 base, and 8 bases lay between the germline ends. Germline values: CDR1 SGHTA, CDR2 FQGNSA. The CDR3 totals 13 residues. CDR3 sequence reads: CASSTDSNYGYTF. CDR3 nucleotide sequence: TGTGCCAGCAGCACGGACAGTAACTATGGCTACACCTTC.

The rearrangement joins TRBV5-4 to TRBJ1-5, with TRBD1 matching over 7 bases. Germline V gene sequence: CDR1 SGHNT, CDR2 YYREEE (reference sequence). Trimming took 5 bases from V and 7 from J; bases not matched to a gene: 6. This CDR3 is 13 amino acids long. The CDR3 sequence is CASSDDRDQPQHF. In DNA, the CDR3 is TGTGCCAGCAGTGATGACAGGGACCAGCCCCAGCATTTT. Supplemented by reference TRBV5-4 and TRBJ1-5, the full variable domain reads ETGVTQSPTHLIKTRGQQVTLRCSSQSGHNTVSWYQQALGQGPQFIFQYYREEENGRGNFPPRFSGLQFPNYSSELNVNALELDDSALYLCASSDDRDQPQHFGDGTRLSIL.

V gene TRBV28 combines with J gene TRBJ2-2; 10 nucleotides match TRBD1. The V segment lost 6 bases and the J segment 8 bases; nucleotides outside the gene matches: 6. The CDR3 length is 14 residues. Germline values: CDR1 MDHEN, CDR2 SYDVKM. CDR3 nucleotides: TGTGCCAGCAGCCTGACAGGGGGCGTAGGGGAGCTGTTTTTT. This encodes CASSLTGGVGELFF.